This paragraph reports one T cell receptor (beta chain). Its antigen is still unknown. Mismatch with germline at one junction end may stem from a read error. This sample was taken from a study of molecular identifiers for immune sequencing clone quantification. Study-wide results and limits: In a background of around 970,000 naive cells, spiked Jurkat TCR RNA from one cell was reportedly detectable.

TCRdb re-analysed the PCR reads in MiXCR, keeping a single row per CDR3 protein. The sample lists approximately 680,000 distinct CDR3 sequences, about 25% occurring once. The CDR3 is made up of 14 amino acids. Per germline, CDR1 DFQATT and CDR2 SNEGSKA (reference sequence). This sequence originates from a human donor in good health. Some libraries in this study had Jurkat cell RNA spiked in. Specimen: naive CD8+ T cells from blood, with Jurkat cell RNA spiked in. The subset: FACS-sorted CD8+CD4-CCR7+CD45RA+ naive T cells. V usage is TRBV20-1 and J usage is TRBJ2-7; 11 bases map to TRBD2. Here the CDR3 reads CSARDGTSGYEQNF. CDR3 nucleotide sequence: TGCAGTGCTAGAGACGGGACTAGCGGCTACGAGCAGAACTTC.